The rows below give T cell receptor beta chains drawn from one sample of a study of radiotherapy plus CTLA-4 blockade in lung cancer. Data came from immunoSEQ multiplex PCR; TCRdb stores just in-frame clones and leaves some out. The repertoire holds around 71,000 clones, with roughly 76% as singletons. The starting material was peripheral blood, obtained from a patient treated with radiotherapy plus ipilimumab. The receptors were sampled from a human donor with non-small cell lung cancer whose response to radiotherapy plus ipilimumab could not be evaluated. Some clones in this sample may be carry-over from other donors' samples. CDR3s include the opening cysteine and the closing phenylalanine or tryptophan. The order of the fields is J gene, clone size, D gene, V gene, CDR3 protein, CDR3 DNA. The D gene is left open where the match is weak. Only part of the rows carry a size: once, few, many, or a class if the clone is expanded.

j_gene: TRBJ2-1; abundance: NA; d_gene: NA; v_gene: TRBV4-1; CDR3aa: CASSSPGGTYNEQFF; CDR3nt: TGCGCCAGCAGCTCTCCCGGGGGAACCTACAATGAGCAGTTCTTC
j_gene: TRBJ1-1; abundance: NA; d_gene: NA; v_gene: TRBV19; CDR3aa: CASSPLRSGNTEAFF; CDR3nt: TGTGCCAGTAGTCCGCTGAGGAGTGGGAACACTGAAGCTTTCTTT
j_gene: TRBJ2-7; abundance: NA; d_gene: TRBD1; v_gene: TRBV4-3; CDR3aa: CASSHLRDSSYEQYF; CDR3nt: TGCGCCAGCAGCCATCTACGGGACAGTTCCTACGAGCAGTACTTC
j_gene: TRBJ2-5; abundance: NA; d_gene: TRBD2; v_gene: TRBV19; CDR3aa: CASSIVPSGGETQYF; CDR3nt: TGTGCCAGTAGTATAGTCCCTAGCGGGGGAGAGACCCAGTACTTC
j_gene: TRBJ2-1; abundance: NA; d_gene: TRBD2; v_gene: TRBV14; CDR3aa: CASSQDLGRGLLVF; CDR3nt: TGTGCCAGCAGCCAAGATCTCGGGCGGGGACTACTCGTCTTC
j_gene: TRBJ1-6; abundance: NA; d_gene: NA; v_gene: TRBV27; CDR3aa: CASSYYRNSPLHF; CDR3nt: TGTGCCAGCAGTTATTACCGGAATTCACCCCTCCACTTT
j_gene: TRBJ2-7; abundance: NA; d_gene: NA; v_gene: TRBV4-3; CDR3aa: CASSQDLGGGRREQYF; CDR3nt: TGCGCCAGCAGCCAAGATCTGGGAGGTGGGCGTCGCGAGCAGTACTTC
j_gene: TRBJ1-2; abundance: once; d_gene: NA; v_gene: TRBV28; CDR3aa: CASSSLRPAYGYGYTF; CDR3nt: TGTGCCAGCAGTTCTTTGCGGCCTGCCTATGGATATGGCTACACCTTC
j_gene: TRBJ1-1; abundance: NA; d_gene: NA; v_gene: TRBV7-2; CDR3aa: CASSSQGQMNTEAFF; CDR3nt: TGTGCCAGCAGCTCCCAGGGACAAATGAACACTGAAGCTTTCTTT
j_gene: TRBJ2-3; abundance: once; d_gene: NA; v_gene: TRBV5-1; CDR3aa: CASSPAGDDTQYF; CDR3nt: TGCGCCAGCAGTCCCGCAGGTGACGATACGCAGTATTTT
j_gene: TRBJ2-2; abundance: NA; d_gene: TRBD1; v_gene: TRBV5-1; CDR3aa: CASSPRTGGTGELFF; CDR3nt: TGCGCCAGCAGCCCCAGGACAGGGGGGACCGGGGAGCTGTTTTTT
j_gene: TRBJ1-2; abundance: NA; d_gene: TRBD1; v_gene: TRBV18; CDR3aa: CASSPIDRGKGYTF; CDR3nt: TGTGCCAGCTCACCTATTGACAGGGGCAAGGGCTACACCTTC
j_gene: TRBJ1-6; abundance: NA; d_gene: NA; v_gene: TRBV6-5; CDR3aa: CASSPQEYSPLHF; CDR3nt: TGTGCCAGCAGTCCCCAAGAGTATTCACCCCTCCACTTT
j_gene: TRBJ2-2; abundance: few; d_gene: NA; v_gene: TRBV7-8; CDR3aa: CASSPQGSPGELFF; CDR3nt: TGTGCCAGCAGCCCTCAGGGGTCTCCCGGGGAGCTGTTTTTT
j_gene: TRBJ2-7; abundance: NA; d_gene: TRBD1; v_gene: TRBV6-5; CDR3aa: CASSRQGKRSYEQYF; CDR3nt: TGTGCCAGCAGTCGACAGGGGAAGAGATCCTACGAGCAGTACTTC
j_gene: TRBJ2-5; abundance: NA; d_gene: TRBD2; v_gene: TRBV2; CDR3aa: CALWTGGHQETQYF; CDR3nt: TGTGCCCTATGGACGGGGGGTCACCAAGAGACCCAGTACTTC
j_gene: TRBJ1-2; abundance: NA; d_gene: TRBD1; v_gene: TRBV10-3; CDR3aa: CATGQETGYTF; CDR3nt: TGTGCCACCGGACAGGAAACTGGCTACACCTTC
j_gene: TRBJ1-2; abundance: NA; d_gene: NA; v_gene: TRBV6-1; CDR3aa: CASSQEGANYGYTF; CDR3nt: TGTGCCAGCAGCCAAGAGGGTGCTAACTATGGCTACACCTTC
j_gene: TRBJ1-5; abundance: NA; d_gene: NA; v_gene: TRBV11-2; CDR3aa: CASSSTGRHQPQHF; CDR3nt: TGTGCCAGCAGCTCCACGGGAAGACATCAGCCCCAGCATTTT
j_gene: TRBJ1-4; abundance: NA; d_gene: NA; v_gene: TRBV29-1; CDR3aa: CSVVGRNDEKLFF; CDR3nt: TGCAGCGTCGTCGGCAGGAACGATGAAAAACTGTTTTTT
j_gene: TRBJ1-1; abundance: NA; d_gene: TRBD1; v_gene: TRBV6-4; CDR3aa: CASSDGTGGVRTEAFF; CDR3nt: TGTGCCAGCAGTGACGGGACAGGAGGAGTAAGGACTGAAGCTTTCTTT
j_gene: TRBJ1-4; abundance: NA; d_gene: NA; v_gene: TRBV6-1; CDR3aa: CASSDGSQANEKLFF; CDR3nt: TGTGCCAGCAGTGACGGGTCACAGGCTAATGAAAAACTGTTTTTT